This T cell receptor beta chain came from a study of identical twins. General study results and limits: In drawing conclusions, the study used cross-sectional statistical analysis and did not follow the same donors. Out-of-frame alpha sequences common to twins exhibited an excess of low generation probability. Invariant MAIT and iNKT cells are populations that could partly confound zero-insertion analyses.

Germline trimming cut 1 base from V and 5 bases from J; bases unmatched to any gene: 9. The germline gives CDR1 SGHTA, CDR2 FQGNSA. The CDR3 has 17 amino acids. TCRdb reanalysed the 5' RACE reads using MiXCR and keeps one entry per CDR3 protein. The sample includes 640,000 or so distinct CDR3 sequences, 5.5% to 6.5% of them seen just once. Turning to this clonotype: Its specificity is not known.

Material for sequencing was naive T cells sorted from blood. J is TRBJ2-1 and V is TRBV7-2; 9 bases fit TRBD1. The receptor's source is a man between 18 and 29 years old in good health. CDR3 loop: CASSLVGRDRAHNEQFF. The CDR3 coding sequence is TGTGCCAGCAGCTTAGTTGGCCGGGACAGGGCTCACAATGAGCAGTTCTTC.